This T cell receptor (beta chain) was captured in a study of T cells after posttransplantation cyclophosphamide. Regarding the study as a whole: Donor CD8+ memory clones often dominated recipient blood repertoires at later times. After PTCy, TRB diversity resembled that of CNI/methotrexate controls. TRB overlap between skin or GI tissue T cells and blood was limited.

Peripheral blood was collected from the related graft donor on the marrow donation day. Comments on this clone: Its specificity is not known.

Measured with immunoSEQ multiplex PCR; TCRdb has only the in-frame clones, and not every one. Listed for the sample are some 40,000 clones, none seen a single time. The sample comprised PBMCs. The TCR originated in a man in his fifties in good health, CMV-negative, and a related stem cell transplant donor.

The CDR3 here is CASSPSRGFASTDTQYF. CDR3 nucleotides: TGTGCCAGCAGCCCCTCCCGGGGATTCGCTAGCACAGATACGCAGTATTTT. V gene TRBV7-9 combines with J gene TRBJ2-3; D is possibly TRBD2 (5 bases). The CDR3 loop spans 17 amino acids. From germline, CDR1 is SEHNR and CDR2 FQNEAQ (reference sequence). V dropped 5 bases and J dropped 0 bases, with 18 bases sitting between them.